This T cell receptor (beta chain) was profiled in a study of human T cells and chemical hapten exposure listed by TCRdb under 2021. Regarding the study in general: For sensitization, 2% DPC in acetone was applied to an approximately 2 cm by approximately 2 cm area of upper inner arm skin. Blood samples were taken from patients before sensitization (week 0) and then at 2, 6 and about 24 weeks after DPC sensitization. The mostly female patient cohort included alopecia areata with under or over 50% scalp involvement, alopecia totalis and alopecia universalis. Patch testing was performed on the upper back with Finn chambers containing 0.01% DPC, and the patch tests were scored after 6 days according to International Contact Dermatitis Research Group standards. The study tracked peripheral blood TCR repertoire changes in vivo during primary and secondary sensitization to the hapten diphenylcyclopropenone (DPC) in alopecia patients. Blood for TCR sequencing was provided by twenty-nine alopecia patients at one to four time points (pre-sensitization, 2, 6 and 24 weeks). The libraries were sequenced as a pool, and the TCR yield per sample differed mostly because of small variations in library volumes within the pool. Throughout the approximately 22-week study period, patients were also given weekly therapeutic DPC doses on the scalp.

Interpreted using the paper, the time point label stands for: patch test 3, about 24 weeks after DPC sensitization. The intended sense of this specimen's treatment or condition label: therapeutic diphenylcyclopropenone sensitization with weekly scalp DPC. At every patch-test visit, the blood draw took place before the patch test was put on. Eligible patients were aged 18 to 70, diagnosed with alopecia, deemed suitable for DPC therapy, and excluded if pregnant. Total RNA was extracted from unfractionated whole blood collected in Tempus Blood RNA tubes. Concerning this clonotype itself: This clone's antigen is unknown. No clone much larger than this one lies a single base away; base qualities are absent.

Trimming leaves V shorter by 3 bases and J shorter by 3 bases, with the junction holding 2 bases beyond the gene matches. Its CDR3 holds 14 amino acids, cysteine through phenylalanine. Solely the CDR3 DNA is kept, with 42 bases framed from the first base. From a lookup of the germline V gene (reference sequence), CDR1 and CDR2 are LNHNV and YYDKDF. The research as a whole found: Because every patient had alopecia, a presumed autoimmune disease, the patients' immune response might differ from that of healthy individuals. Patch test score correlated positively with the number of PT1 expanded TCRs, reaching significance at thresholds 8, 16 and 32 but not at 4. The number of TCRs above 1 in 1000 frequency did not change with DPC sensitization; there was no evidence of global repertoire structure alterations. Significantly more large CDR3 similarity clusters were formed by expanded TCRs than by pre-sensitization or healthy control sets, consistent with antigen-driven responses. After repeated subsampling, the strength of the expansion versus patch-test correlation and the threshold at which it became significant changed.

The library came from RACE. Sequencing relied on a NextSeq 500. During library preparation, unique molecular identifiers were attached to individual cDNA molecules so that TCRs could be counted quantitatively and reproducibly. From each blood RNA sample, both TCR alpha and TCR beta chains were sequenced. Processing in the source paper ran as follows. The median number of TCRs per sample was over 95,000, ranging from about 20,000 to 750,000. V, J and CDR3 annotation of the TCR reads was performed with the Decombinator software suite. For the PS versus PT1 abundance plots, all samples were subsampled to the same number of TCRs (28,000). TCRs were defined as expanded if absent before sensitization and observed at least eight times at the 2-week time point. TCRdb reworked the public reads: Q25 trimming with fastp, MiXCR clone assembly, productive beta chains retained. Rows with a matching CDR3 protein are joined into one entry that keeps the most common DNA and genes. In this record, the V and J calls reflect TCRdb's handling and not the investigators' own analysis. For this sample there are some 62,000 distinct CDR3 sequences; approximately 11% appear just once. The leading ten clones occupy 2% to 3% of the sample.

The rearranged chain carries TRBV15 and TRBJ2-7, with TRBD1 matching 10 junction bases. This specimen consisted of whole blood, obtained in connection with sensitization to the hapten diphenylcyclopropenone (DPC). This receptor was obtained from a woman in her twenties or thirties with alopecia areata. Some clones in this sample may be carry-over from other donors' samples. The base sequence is TGTGCCACCAGCAGGGGGGACAGGGGCTACGAGCAGTACTTC. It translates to CATSRGDRGYEQYF.